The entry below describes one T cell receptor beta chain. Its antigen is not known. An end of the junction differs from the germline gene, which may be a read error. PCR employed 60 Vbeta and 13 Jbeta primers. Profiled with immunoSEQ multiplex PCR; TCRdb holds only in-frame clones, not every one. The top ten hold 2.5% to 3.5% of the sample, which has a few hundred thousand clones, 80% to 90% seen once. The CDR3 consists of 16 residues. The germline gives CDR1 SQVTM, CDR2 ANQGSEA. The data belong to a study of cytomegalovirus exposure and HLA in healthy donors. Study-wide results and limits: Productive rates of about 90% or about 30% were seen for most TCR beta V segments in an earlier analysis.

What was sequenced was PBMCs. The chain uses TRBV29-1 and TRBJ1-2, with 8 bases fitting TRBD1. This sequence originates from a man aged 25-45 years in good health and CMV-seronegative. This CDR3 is CSVEDLGTGLYDGVAF. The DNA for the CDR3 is TGCAGCGTTGAAGATCTCGGGACAGGCCTCTATGATGGGGTCGCCTTC.